Listed below are T cell receptor beta chains from one sample, sequenced in a study of blood T cells in healthy people across ages. Via MiXCR, TCRdb re-called the 5' RACE reads, giving one row per CDR3 protein. The data contain 1,800,000 or so distinct CDR3 sequences, 30% to 40% of them singletons. Sequencing was carried out using blood. Every receptor here comes from a human donor in good health. The CDR3 runs from the conserved cysteine through the conserved F or W. The D gene is left open where the match is weak. Clone sizes are given selectively: once, few, many, or a class where the clone is expanded.

TRBJ2-1,14,NA,TRBD2,TRBV7-2,CASSCSSGGDEQFF,TGTGCCAGCAGCTGCTCTAGCGGGGGCGATGAGCAGTTCTTC
TRBJ2-1,12,NA,NA,TRBV6-5,CASSLDMNEQFF,TGTGCCAGCAGCTTAGACATGAATGAGCAGTTCTTC
TRBJ1-2,13,once,NA,TRBV20-1,CSARVGRNYGCTF,TGCAGTGCTAGAGTGGGGAGAAACTATGGCTGCACCTTC
TRBJ2-5,15,many,TRBD1,TRBV24-1,CATSDTGQGGETQYF,TGTGCCACCAGCGACACCGGACAGGGCGGCGAGACCCAGTACTTC
TRBJ2-7,17,few,TRBD2,TRBV7-6,CASSSKPRTSGVYEQYF,TGTGCCAGCAGCTCGAAGCCCCGGACTAGCGGGGTCTACGAGCAGTACTTC
TRBJ2-7,15,NA,NA,TRBV7-9,CASSLGVRDPYEQYF,TGTGCCAGCAGCTTAGGAGTCAGGGACCCCTACGAGCAGTACTTC
TRBJ1-5,14,NA,NA,TRBV20-1,CSASWVGRHQPQHF,TGCAGTGCTAGCTGGGTCGGGAGGCATCAGCCCCAGCATTTT
TRBJ1-2,13,few,NA,TRBV7-3,CASSTTGRYGYTF,TGTGCCAGCAGCACGACCGGACGCTATGGCTACACCTTC
TRBJ2-5,17,few,NA,TRBV4-1,CAGSQLPQETGRETQYF,TGCGCCGGCAGCCAACTACCTCAGGAGACGGGCCGAGAGACCCAGTACTTC
TRBJ2-5,14,few,NA,TRBV20-1,CSATTGVSQETQYF,TGCAGTGCTACGACGGGGGTGAGCCAAGAGACCCAGTACTTC
TRBJ2-1,11,few,NA,TRBV7-8,CASGRGHEQFF,TGTGCCAGCGGAAGGGGTCATGAGCAGTTCTTC
TRBJ2-1,14,NA,NA,TRBV12-3/TRBV12-4,CASRVAKGVDEQFF,TGTGCCAGCAGGGTGGCCAAGGGGGTTGATGAGCAGTTCTTC
TRBJ1-2,16,NA,NA,TRBV7-9,CASSPVSGVSNYGYTF,TGTGCCAGCAGCCCCGTCTCAGGGGTCTCTAACTATGGCTACACCTTC
TRBJ2-5,13,few,NA,TRBV2,CASHRRAQETQYF,TGTGCCAGCCACCGCAGGGCCCAAGAGACCCAGTACTTC
TRBJ2-1,15,many,TRBD1,TRBV7-2,CASSPRTGAYNEQFF,TGTGCCAGCAGCCCACGGACAGGGGCTTACAATGAGCAGTTCTTC
TRBJ2-3,16,few,NA,TRBV7-2,CASSPRTMTNTDTQYF,TGTGCCAGCAGCCCGCGGACCATGACGAACACAGATACGCAGTATTTT
TRBJ2-1,12,NA,NA,TRBV29-1,CSVEYGANEQFF,TGCAGCGTTGAATACGGCGCCAATGAGCAGTTCTTC
TRBJ1-6,16,NA,NA,TRBV5-5,CASSLGRLSYNSPLHF,TGTGCCAGCAGCTTGGGTCGGCTCTCCTATAATTCACCCCTCCACTTT
TRBJ1-1,15,NA,NA,TRBV18,CASTGEGRLNTEAFF,TGTGCCAGCACGGGGGAGGGGCGACTGAACACTGAAGCTTTCTTT
TRBJ2-3,12,once,NA,TRBV7-2,CASSLAGLVQYF,TGTGCCAGCAGCTTGGCGGGGCTAGTGCAGTATTTT
TRBJ2-7,15,NA,NA,TRBV15,CATSRDSEGGHEQYF,TGTGCCACCAGCAGAGATTCTGAGGGAGGCCACGAGCAGTACTTC
TRBJ2-6,14,many,NA,TRBV7-7,CASSEFSGANVLTF,TGTGCCAGCAGCGAGTTCTCTGGGGCCAACGTCCTGACTTTC
TRBJ2-3,15,NA,NA,TRBV27,CASSLKAESTDTQYF,TGTGCCAGCAGTTTAAAAGCGGAAAGCACAGATACGCAGTATTTT
TRBJ2-5,15,few,TRBD2,TRBV7-3,CASSLSAGGLETQYF,TGTGCCAGCAGCTTGAGTGCGGGGGGCCTAGAGACCCAGTACTTC
TRBJ1-4,11,NA,NA,TRBV15,CATRGNEKLFF,TGTGCCACCCGGGGAAATGAAAAACTGTTTTTT
TRBJ2-7,15,NA,NA,TRBV28,CASSPRGAVENEQYF,TGTGCCAGCAGTCCTAGAGGCGCGGTGGAAAACGAGCAGTACTTC
TRBJ2-7,15,NA,TRBD1,TRBV7-2,CASGLQGQSFGEQYF,TGTGCCAGCGGCTTACAGGGACAGAGCTTTGGGGAGCAGTACTTC
TRBJ2-3,15,few,TRBD2,TRBV7-9,CASSQQRAGGDTQYF,TGTGCCAGCAGCCAACAGCGGGCGGGGGGAGATACGCAGTATTTT
TRBJ2-3,14,NA,NA,TRBV29-1,CSVEEGARTDTQYF,TGCAGCGTTGAAGAGGGGGCGCGGACAGATACGCAGTATTTT
TRBJ2-5,15,NA,NA,TRBV5-1,CASSSGGATVETQYF,TGCGCCAGCAGCTCTGGGGGGGCCACTGTAGAGACCCAGTACTTC
TRBJ2-1,14,NA,TRBD1,TRBV12-3/TRBV12-4,CASKAGQGAIEQFF,TGTGCCAGCAAAGCCGGACAGGGGGCAATTGAGCAGTTCTTC
TRBJ2-7,16,NA,NA,TRBV4-1,CASSQDFAGSSYEQYF,TGCGCCAGCAGCCAAGATTTCGCTGGCAGCTCCTACGAGCAGTACTTC
TRBJ1-1,13,few,NA,TRBV29-1,CSVRLQRNTEAFF,TGCAGCGTCCGATTACAGAGGAACACTGAAGCTTTCTTT
TRBJ2-3,14,few,NA,TRBV6-5,CASSSVQETDTQYF,TGTGCCAGCAGTTCCGTGCAGGAGACAGATACGCAGTATTTT
TRBJ2-1,17,NA,TRBD1,TRBV11-3,CASSRIFGWDRANEQFF,TGTGCCAGCAGTCGGATTTTTGGGTGGGACAGGGCCAATGAGCAGTTCTTC
TRBJ2-5,16,NA,TRBD1,TRBV9,CASSPRGQGASREQYF,TGTGCCAGCAGCCCCCGGGGACAGGGGGCTTCGAGGGAGCAGTACTTC
TRBJ1-1,14,NA,NA,TRBV6-2/TRBV6-3,CASSSTVGSTEAFF,TGTGCCAGCAGTTCGACGGTGGGGAGCACTGAAGCTTTCTTT
TRBJ2-1,14,many,NA,TRBV5-1,CASSLTGSVNEQFF,TGCGCCAGCAGCTTGACGGGGTCCGTTAATGAGCAGTTCTTC
TRBJ2-3,17,few,TRBD2,TRBV4-1,CASSQPPSGGPTDTQYF,TGCGCCAGCAGCCAACCTCCTAGCGGGGGGCCCACAGATACGCAGTATTTT
TRBJ2-7,14,few,TRBD2,TRBV7-2,CASSWGLAEYEQYF,TGTGCCAGCAGCTGGGGACTAGCAGAGTACGAGCAGTACTTC
TRBJ2-7,19,NA,TRBD2,TRBV12-3/TRBV12-4,CASSFTFGTSGTRPYEQYF,TGTGCCAGCAGTTTTACATTCGGGACTAGCGGGACTCGTCCTTACGAGCAGTACTTC
TRBJ1-5,16,few,NA,TRBV12-3/TRBV12-4,CASSFRGTHSNQPQHF,TGTGCCAGCAGTTTTCGAGGGACCCATAGCAATCAGCCCCAGCATTTT
TRBJ2-3,16,many,TRBD2,TRBV4-2,CASSQDMAGEADTQYF,TGTGCCAGCAGCCAAGATATGGCGGGGGAGGCAGATACGCAGTATTTT
TRBJ2-7,13,NA,NA,TRBV27,CATKLDSSYEQYF,TGTGCCACTAAATTGGACAGCTCCTACGAGCAGTACTTC
TRBJ2-4,19,NA,TRBD1,TRBV7-2,CASSLVRQGYPIAKNVQYF,TGTGCCAGCAGCTTAGTCCGACAGGGGTACCCCATAGCCAAAAACGTTCAGTACTTC